One and the same sample provided the 21 T cell receptor beta chains below, sequenced in a study of shared clonotypes between healthy human individuals. Assay used: immunoSEQ multiplex PCR; TCRdb lists only in-frame clones, some missing. The table has a few million clones, around nine tenths seen once. Sample: naive CD4+ T cells sorted from blood. Noted subset: CD45RA+ positively selected. The receptors were sampled from a man aged 18 to 29 in good health.

V is TRBV19 and J is TRBJ1-6, with D possibly matching TRBD1 (6 bases). The CDR3 sequence is 15 residues long. The germline CDR1 and CDR2 sequences are LNHDA and SQIVND (reference sequence). V lost 6 bases and J lost 0, with 9 bases in between. The CDR3 spells CASRDRNSYNSPLHF. Here the CDR3 DNA reads TGTGCCAGTAGGGACAGAAACTCCTATAATTCACCCCTCCACTTT.

The chain is built from TRBV2 and TRBJ1-4, with D maybe TRBD1 (6 bases). Germline V lookup: CDR1 SNHLY, CDR2 FYNNEI. The CDR3 contains 15 residues. Trimming took 0 bases from V and 7 from J, leaving 12 bases between them. CDR3 in DNA: TGTGCCAGCAGTGAAGCATTACAGGGTTTTGAAAAACTGTTTTTT. Residues: CASSEALQGFEKLFF. The full variable domain, its missing parts supplied by reference TRBV2 and TRBJ1-4, is EPEVTQTPSHQVTQMGQEVILRCVPISNHLYFYWYRQILGQKVEFLVSFYNNEISEKSEIFDDQFSVERPDGSNFTLKIRSTKLEDSAMYFCASSEALQGFEKLFFGSGTQLSVL.

The chain carries TRBV29-1 and TRBJ2-5; 9 bases agree with TRBD2. CDR3 length: 16 residues. Unmatched junction bases numbered 12, after V lost 3 bases and J lost 4 bases. Germline V gene data show CDR1 as SQVTM and CDR2 as ANQGSEA. CDR3: CSVDPLIGSGRETQYF. DNA for the CDR3: TGCAGCGTTGATCCCCTTATAGGTAGCGGGAGAGAGACCCAGTACTTC. Supplemented by reference TRBV29-1 and TRBJ2-5, the full variable domain reads SAVISQKPSRDICQRGTSLTIQCQVDSQVTMMFWYRQQPGQSLTLIATANQGSEATYESGFVIDKFPISRPNLTFSTLTVSNMSPEDSSIYLCSVDPLIGSGRETQYFGPGTRLLVL.

The chain combines TRBV10-3 with TRBJ1-2; 9 nucleotides align to TRBD1. Trimming took 4 bases from V and 4 from J; bases not matched to a gene: 4. Per the germline V gene, CDR1 is ENHRY and CDR2 is SYGVKD. This CDR3 region has 14 residues. CDR3 bases: TGTGCCATCAGTGCGGGACAGGGACTCTATGGCTACACCTTC. It is translated as CAISAGQGLYGYTF.

V is TRBV11-3 and J is TRBJ2-1; 7 bases are shared with TRBD1. Trimming took 5 bases from V and 8 from J; bases not matched to a gene: 6. CDR1 is SGHNT and CDR2 is YENEEA in the germline V gene. This CDR3 contains 13 residues. The CDR3 DNA is TGTGCCAGCAGCACGACAGGGCTCCATGAGCAGTTCTTC. Translating it yields CASSTTGLHEQFF.

CDR3 loop: CASSYSAGAVNEQFF. Here the CDR3 DNA reads TGTGCCAGCAGTTACTCGGCGGGAGCGGTCAATGAGCAGTTCTTC. The V call is TRBV6-5, the J call TRBJ2-1; 7 bases are shared with TRBD2. This CDR3 contains 15 residues. CDR1 and CDR2 (germline): MNHEY, SVGAGI. The V and J ends lost 0 bases and 6 bases, in that order; junction bases with no gene match: 5.

The chain couples TRBV27 to TRBJ2-3; 7 nucleotides agree with TRBD1. CDR3 size: 15 residues. Germline CDR1 and CDR2: MNHEY and SMNVEV (reference sequence). J gave up 6 bases and V 2 bases, and 8 bases lay outside the gene matches. This CDR3 reads CASSLVGGAWDTQYF. In DNA, the CDR3 is TGTGCCAGCAGTTTAGTAGGGGGCGCATGGGATACGCAGTATTTT.

The chain couples TRBV19 to TRBJ1-6; D is unclear. Trimming stripped 4 bases from V and 0 bases from J, with 13 bases between. The CDR3 runs to 17 residues. Germline lookup yields CDR1 LNHDA and CDR2 SQIVND (reference sequence). Here the CDR3 DNA reads TGTGCCAGTAGTACAACCGGTACCAGCTCCTATAATTCACCCCTCCACTTT. It translates to CASSTTGTSSYNSPLHF.

This chain joins TRBV14 and TRBJ1-6, with a tentative D call TRBD1 (5 bases). The V gene's germline CDR1 is SGHDN and CDR2 FVKESK. There are 16 residues in the CDR3. Trimming took off 3 bases at V and 0 bases at J, with 9 bases between the two ends. CDR3: CASSHQGTSYNSPLHF. CDR3 DNA: TGTGCCAGCAGCCACCAGGGTACCTCCTATAATTCACCCCTCCACTTT.

The chain recombines TRBV28 with TRBJ1-2; D is undetermined. V lost 5 bases, J lost 8 bases, and 18 bases lay in between. The CDR3 has 14 residues. Per germline, CDR1 MDHEN and CDR2 SYDVKM. The CDR3 nucleotides read TGTGCCAGCAGTACCCAGACTAACCCCTGGGGCTACACCTTC. Protein: CASSTQTNPWGYTF.

The chain has TRBV7-9 and TRBJ2-7, with 14 positions matching TRBD2. CDR3 length: 18 residues. J was trimmed by 3 bases and V by 0 bases; bases with no gene match: 7. Germline V gene sequence: CDR1 SEHNR, CDR2 FQNEAQ (reference sequence). For the CDR3, the DNA is TGTGCCAGCAGCTTAGCCCCGGGACTAGCGGGGGCCGGCTACGAGCAGTACTTC. Translated: CASSLAPGLAGAGYEQYF.

The chain uses TRBV18 and TRBJ2-3; TRBD2 is a possible D gene (5 bases). The CDR3 is 16 residues long. V was pared by 6 bases and J by 0 bases, with 16 bases between. In germline, CDR1 is KGHSH, CDR2 LQKENI. DNA for the CDR3: TGTGCCAGCTCCCGAAACGGGATGGAGAGCACAGATACGCAGTATTTT. Amino acids: CASSRNGMESTDTQYF.

The rearrangement joins TRBV12-5 to TRBJ2-1, with 8 bases identical to TRBD1. This CDR3 has 17 residues. The germline V gene has CDR1 LGHNT and CDR2 FRNRAP. With V trimmed by 5 bases and J by 5 bases, 14 bases remained unmatched. This chain's CDR3 is CASGTSVGQGTNNEQFF. The CDR3 DNA sequence: TGTGCTAGTGGTACCTCCGTCGGACAGGGAACGAACAATGAGCAGTTCTTC.

This chain uses TRBV4-1 with TRBJ2-3; TRBD2 agrees at 12 bases. Germline loops: CDR1 MGHRA, CDR2 YSYEKL. This CDR3 is built from 17 residues. Trimming at V came to 1 base and at J to 5 bases, leaving 7 bases not matched to a gene. The CDR3 DNA reads as TGCGCCAGCAGCCAAGCCGTACTAGCGGGAGGAGAAGATACGCAGTATTTT. Its translation: CASSQAVLAGGEDTQYF.

The DNA of the CDR3 is TGTGCCAGCAGTGTGGGACAACGCACCGGGGAGCTGTTTTTT. This sequence encodes CASSVGQRTGELFF. The chain couples TRBV6-1 to TRBJ2-2, with D perhaps TRBD1 (6 bases). The CDR3 is made up of 14 amino acids. Germline V gene sequence: CDR1 MNHNS, CDR2 SASEGT. Trimming shortened V by 4 bases and J by 4 bases, and 10 bases separated the two germline ends.

The J gene is TRBJ2-2, the V gene TRBV10-3; 8 bases agree with TRBD1. The length of the CDR3 is 17 residues. Germline values: CDR1 ENHRY, CDR2 SYGVKD. The V segment lost 4 bases and the J segment 5 bases; nucleotides outside the gene matches: 12. DNA for the CDR3: TGTGCCATCAGTGCCCAGGGGGCCCTTAGTCTGACCGGGGAGCTGTTTTTT. It specifies CAISAQGALSLTGELFF.

The rearrangement uses TRBV2 and TRBJ1-4; D unclear. Per germline, CDR1 SNHLY and CDR2 FYNNEI. V was clipped by 3 bases and J by 5 bases, with 16 bases between them. CDR3 length: 16 residues. This chain's CDR3 is CASSDGTTSLNEKLFF. For the CDR3, the DNA is TGTGCCAGCAGTGATGGCACCACCTCACTCAATGAAAAACTGTTTTTT. Complete variable domain (other parts from reference TRBV2 and TRBJ1-4): EPEVTQTPSHQVTQMGQEVILRCVPISNHLYFYWYRQILGQKVEFLVSFYNNEISEKSEIFDDQFSVERPDGSNFTLKIRSTKLEDSAMYFCASSDGTTSLNEKLFFGSGTQLSVL.

This clone was seen only once. This chain connects TRBV15 to TRBJ1-3; D is unclear. Germline CDR1 reads LNHNV; CDR2 reads YYDKDF (reference sequence). V was pared by 0 bases and J by 6 bases, with 12 bases between. The CDR3 has 15 amino acids. This CDR3 reads CATSRDPWRENTIYF. The CDR3 region has the DNA TGTGCCACCAGCAGAGATCCTTGGCGGGAAAACACCATATATTTT.

The chain couples TRBV10-3 to TRBJ1-4, with D hard to call. The length of the CDR3 is 13 residues. Between the trimmed V and J ends, which lost 6 bases and 8 bases, there was a span of 13 bases. Germline CDR1 reads ENHRY; CDR2 reads SYGVKD. This chain's CDR3 is CAISELGREKLFF. In DNA form, the CDR3 reads TGTGCCATCAGCGAACTAGGCCGGGAAAAACTGTTTTTT.

As for this clone: The same CDR3 arises from other DNA sequences in this sample as well. The V gene is TRBV20-1, the J gene TRBJ2-5; D is unresolved. CDR3 length equals 10 residues. The V gene lost 5 bases and the J gene lost 3 bases, with 4 bases spanning the gap. Per the germline V gene, CDR1 is DFQATT and CDR2 is SNEGSKA (reference sequence). The CDR3: CSARKETQYF. CDR3 bases: TGCAGTGCTCGCAAAGAGACCCAGTACTTC.

A remark on this clone: Other DNA sequences of this sample code for an identical CDR3. The CDR3 sequence: CASSRQGSGTDTQYF. The CDR3 bases are TGTGCCAGCAGTAGGCAGGGGTCTGGCACAGATACGCAGTATTTT. The chain joins TRBV6-5 to TRBJ2-3; the D gene is possibly TRBD1 (6 bases). V was shortened by 5 bases and J by 1 base, with 13 bases between the two germline ends. This CDR3 contains 15 residues. Germline-derived CDR1 and CDR2 are MNHEY and SVGAGI.